The clone carrying this TCR beta chain has only a few counts. This sample is part of a study of brain T cells in children with intractable seizures. Surgery cases with the highest brain T cell transcript signatures were chosen for sequencing. Pre-surgery treatment included at least one anti-epileptic drug. CDR3 size: 18 residues. The junction had 10 bases not matched to a gene; V was cut back by 1 base and J by 2 bases. The V gene's germline CDR1 is LNHDA and CDR2 SQIVND (reference sequence). The repertoire was sequenced with immunoSEQ multiplex PCR; TCRdb's copy has only in-frame clones and lacks some. The table has about 76,000 clones, roughly 91% seen once.

The chain carries TRBV19 and TRBJ2-1, with 8 bases fitting TRBD2. Sequencing was performed on peripheral blood, taken at surgery. This receptor was identified in a boy under three years old with tuberous sclerosis and intractable seizures. The CDR3 loop reads CASSIGTSSGPTYNEQFF. The CDR3 bases are TGTGCCAGTAGTATAGGGACCTCTAGCGGGCCGACCTACAATGAGCAGTTCTTC. The entire variable domain, with the rest obtained from reference TRBV19 and TRBJ2-1, is as follows: DGGITQSPKYLFRKEGQNVTLSCEQNLNHDAMYWYRQDPGQGLRLIYYSQIVNDFQKGDIAEGYSVSREKKESFPLTVTSAQKNPTAFYLCASSIGTSSGPTYNEQFFGPGTRLTVL.